These T cell receptor beta chains were read from a single sample in a study of blood T cell repertoires in COVID-19. Profiling relied on immunoSEQ multiplex PCR, and the TCRdb table lists in-frame clones only, not all of them. The sample lists some 64,000 clones, 79% occurring once. Sequenced sample: peripheral blood. These receptors were obtained from a woman older than 75 with active or convalescent COVID-19. Each CDR3 is given without its conserved first and last residue. Clone size is shown for a subset of rows, as once, few, many or a class of expanded clone.

size,V,CDR3
many,TRBV3-1/TRBV3-2,ASSFYSLRDYTEAF
NA,TRBV28,AGQGNNSPLH
once,TRBV23-1,ASITGTGDNQPQH
NA,TRBV7-9,ASSLAQGSGGYT
NA,TRBV25-1,ASTTTGGDSPAF
NA,TRBV5-1,ASSLAQGAGELF
NA,TRBV27,ASSSGNGEQY
NA,TRBV4-1,ASSQDWRQAAYEQY
NA,TRBV3-1/TRBV3-2,ASSEGQGIYTQY
once,TRBV11-3,ASSRREGGSNNEQF
NA,TRBV10-3,ATETGFSYNEQF
NA,TRBV5-4,ASSLRGGSYNSPLH
NA,TRBV19,ASSIARGEKLF
NA,TRBV7-3,ASTTRGGGELF
NA,TRBV18,ASSPSRVNEQY
few,TRBV11-2,ASSLDSQGAYEQY
NA,TRBV18,ASSPRQGAIEKLF
NA,TRBV6-6,ASSPVQGKLF
NA,TRBV5-1,ASSSTGGSYEQY
NA,TRBV12-3/TRBV12-4,ASSQSEKLF
NA,TRBV18,ASSRDRGRTEAF
once,TRBV4-1,ASSQKESYEQY
NA,TRBV19,ASSTKTGNTEAF
once,TRBV7-3,TSSPQAGTYTGELF
NA,TRBV5-1,ASSLTTSSVYNEQF
NA,TRBV6-5,ASRALLNTEAF
once,TRBV5-4,ASSLTGRGDTQY
few,TRBV5-6,ASSFLQGSSGNTIY
once,TRBV3-1/TRBV3-2,ASSRQRGEGNEQF
NA,TRBV20-1,SFQGNTEAF
many,TRBV27,ASSLRGLNGYT
NA,TRBV12-3/TRBV12-4,ASSLWDRGGYT
NA,TRBV3-1/TRBV3-2,ASSFFQGTGELF
NA,TRBV25-1,ASSERKQGVRETQY
NA,TRBV7-9,ASSLEQGARGYT
NA,TRBV7-9,ASSLHRGSDYGYT
NA,TRBV6-1,ASSEYFDRTYEQY